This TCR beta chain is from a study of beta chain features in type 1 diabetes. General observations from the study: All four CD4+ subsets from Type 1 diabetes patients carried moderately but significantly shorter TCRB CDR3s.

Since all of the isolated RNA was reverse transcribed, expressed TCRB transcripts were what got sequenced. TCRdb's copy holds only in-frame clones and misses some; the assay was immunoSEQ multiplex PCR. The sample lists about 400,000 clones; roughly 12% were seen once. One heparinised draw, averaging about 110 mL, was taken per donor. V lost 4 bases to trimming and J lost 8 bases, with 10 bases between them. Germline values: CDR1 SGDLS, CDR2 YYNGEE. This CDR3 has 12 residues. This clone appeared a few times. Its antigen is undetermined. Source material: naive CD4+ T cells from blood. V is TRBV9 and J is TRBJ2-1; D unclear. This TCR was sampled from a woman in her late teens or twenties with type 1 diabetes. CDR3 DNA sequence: TGTGCCAGCAGCCTCGCGTCTGATGAGCAGTTCTTC. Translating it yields CASSLASDEQFF.